Below are 31 T cell receptor beta chains sequenced from a single sample in a study of graft-versus-host responses after intestinal transplantation (dated by TCRdb to about 2021). The library was generated by the immunoSEQ multiplex PCR assay. Drawn from immuneACCESS, this table holds only the in-frame rearrangements with V and J called that TCRdb kept. Clones are partly lost; checked studies trace under half to an unresolved V gene and leave the rest unexplained. The sample profile shows some 45,000 clones; 90% to 95% of them were found once. 4.4% of the sample is taken by the ten largest. The sequenced sample was PBMCs, obtained 524 days after transplant. Receptor source: a human patient who received an intestinal transplant, so some T cells may come from the graft donor.

This chain joins TRBV4-1 and TRBJ2-7; 8 nucleotides line up with TRBD1. The CDR3 has 13 amino acids. Germline V gives CDR1 MGHRA, CDR2 YSYEKL. Trimming cost V 4 bases and J 4 bases; bases outside gene matches: 3. The CDR3 region has the DNA TGCGCCAGCAGCCCAGGGGGCGGTTACGAGCAGTACTTC. This codes for CASSPGGGYEQYF.

The chain has TRBV29-1 and TRBJ2-5; the D gene is possibly TRBD1 (6 bases). This CDR3 has 14 residues. The V end was cut by 3 bases, the J end by 2 bases, with 13 bases between. Germline-derived CDR1 and CDR2 are SQVTM and ANQGSEA. In DNA, the CDR3 is TGCAGCGTTGAGGGGGCGGAATTTCAAGAGACCCAGTACTTC. This encodes CSVEGAEFQETQYF. The entire variable domain, with the rest obtained from reference TRBV29-1 and TRBJ2-5, is as follows: SAVISQKPSRDICQRGTSLTIQCQVDSQVTMMFWYRQQPGQSLTLIATANQGSEATYESGFVIDKFPISRPNLTFSTLTVSNMSPEDSSIYLCSVEGAEFQETQYFGPGTRLLVL.

The chain recombines TRBV4-3 with TRBJ2-1; 8 bases are a match to TRBD1. Trimming cost V 3 bases and J 3 bases; bases outside gene matches: 4. Germline values: CDR1 LGHNA, CDR2 YSLEER. CDR3 length: 15 amino acids. The CDR3 here is CASSQGGQVYNEQFF. The DNA of the CDR3 is TGCGCCAGCAGCCAGGGGGGACAGGTCTACAATGAGCAGTTCTTC.

The chain employs TRBV11-2 and TRBJ1-3, with TRBD1 matching over 10 bases. CDR3 length equals 14 residues. Germline values: CDR1 SGHAT, CDR2 FQNNGV. Unmatched junction bases numbered 0, after V lost 3 bases and J lost 4 bases. CDR3 loop: CASSLDRGGNTIYF. The CDR3, as DNA: TGTGCCAGCAGCTTGGACAGGGGGGGAAACACCATATATTTT.

This clone has only a few counts. This rearrangement joins TRBV19 to TRBJ2-1; 8 bases agree with TRBD1. This CDR3 is 14 amino acids long. Germline V gives CDR1 LNHDA, CDR2 SQIVND (reference sequence). V lost 6 bases to trimming and J lost 4 bases; unmatched junction nucleotides: 5. CDR3 coding DNA: TGTGCCAGTAGCACTAGGACAGGGTACAATGAGCAGTTCTTC. This sequence encodes CASSTRTGYNEQFF.

V is TRBV27 and J is TRBJ2-5, with D possibly being TRBD1 (6 bases). Gene TRBJ2-7 matches the end of the DNA better, so the J call may be wrong. CDR3 length: 12 residues. Per the germline V gene, CDR1 is MNHEY and CDR2 is SMNVEV (reference sequence). The CDR3 spells CASSIQGNEQYF. CDR3 bases: TGTGCCAGCAGTATACAGGGTAACGAGCAGTACTTC.

This clone has just one count. The chain is built from TRBV6-6 and TRBJ1-5, with D hard to call. Germline lookup yields CDR1 MNHNY and CDR2 SVGAGI (reference sequence). The V end lost 4 bases, the J end lost 3 bases, and 10 bases lay between the germline ends. This CDR3 spans 14 amino acids. Here the CDR3 reads CASSSDGYNQPQHF. CDR3 nucleotide sequence: TGTGCCAGCAGTTCCGACGGGTACAATCAGCCCCAGCATTTT.

V usage is TRBV18 and J usage is TRBJ2-7, with TRBD2 matching 10 bases. Unmatched junction bases numbered 9, after V lost 2 bases and J lost 2 bases. The CDR3 runs 17 residues. Germline CDR1 is KGHSH and CDR2 is LQKENI. The CDR3 here is CASSPSTSGKTTYEQYF. CDR3 nucleotides: TGTGCCAGCTCACCAAGTACTAGCGGGAAGACTACCTACGAGCAGTACTTC.

This sequence joins TRBV28 and TRBJ1-4; D is ambiguous. Trimming removed 2 bases at V and 7 bases at J, with 2 bases between. Germline-derived CDR1 and CDR2 are MDHEN and SYDVKM. The CDR3 extends over 11 amino acids. The CDR3 sequence: CASSLGEKLFF. In nucleotides, the CDR3 is TGTGCCAGCAGTTTAGGTGAAAAACTGTTTTTT.

This clone was seen just once. The V call is TRBV7-2, the J call TRBJ2-3; the D gene is possibly TRBD2 (5 bases). This CDR3 has 15 residues. V was clipped by 7 bases and J by 3 bases, with 17 bases between them. Germline loops: CDR1 SGHTA, CDR2 FQGNSA. The CDR3 protein is CASTLSVGVTDTQYF. In nucleotides, the CDR3 is TGTGCCAGCACCCTCTCGGTCGGGGTAACAGATACGCAGTATTTT.

The rearrangement links TRBV7-9 to TRBJ2-7; TRBD2 agrees at 13 bases. V was clipped by 6 bases and J by 0 bases; unmatched bases: 2. CDR3 size: 15 residues. The germline gives CDR1 SEHNR, CDR2 FQNEAQ (reference sequence). As DNA, the CDR3 is TGTGCCAGCAGACTAGCGGGAGGGAACTCCTACGAGCAGTACTTC. It codes for CASRLAGGNSYEQYF.

The chain carries TRBV10-2 and TRBJ1-2, with 7 nucleotides matching TRBD1. The V segment lost 3 bases and the J segment 5 bases; nucleotides outside the gene matches: 6. Germline V gene data show CDR1 as WSHSY and CDR2 as SAAADI. The CDR3 covers 14 residues. CDR3 bases: TGCGCCAGCAGTGACACAGGGGAAGGATATGGCTACACCTTC. Encoded protein: CASSDTGEGYGYTF.

This sequence joins TRBV7-2 and TRBJ2-3, with no clear D. CDR3 length: 15 residues. Germline loops: CDR1 SGHTA, CDR2 FQGNSA. Trimming left V 1 base short and J 2 bases short, with 10 bases between. CDR3 nucleotides: TGTGCCAGCAGCTTAGTGGCAGGACCCACAGATACGCAGTATTTT. This gives the protein CASSLVAGPTDTQYF.

The chain is built from TRBV7-6 and TRBJ2-3; 8 bases map to TRBD2. V lost 5 bases and J lost 4; bases outside the gene matches: 11. CDR3 length: 16 amino acids. Germline-derived CDR1 and CDR2 are SGHVS and FNYEAQ. The CDR3 DNA reads as TGTGCCAGCAGCCCCCGAGCTAGCGGGCAAGCAGATACGCAGTATTTT. This translates into CASSPRASGQADTQYF.

This sequence joins TRBV27 and TRBJ2-3; the match to TRBD1 covers 9 bases. The CDR3 loop spans 19 amino acids. Germline assignment: CDR1 MNHEY and CDR2 SMNVEV (reference sequence). J was trimmed by 3 bases and V by 1 base; bases with no gene match: 14. CDR3 residues: CASSLYLNTGGRRTDTQYF. DNA for the CDR3: TGTGCCAGCAGTTTATACCTGAACACAGGGGGCCGACGAACAGATACGCAGTATTTT.

The genes are TRBV5-4 and TRBJ2-2, with D unresolved. The CDR3 consists of 12 residues. Trimming removed 6 bases at V and 6 bases at J, with 9 bases between. Germline assignment: CDR1 SGHNT and CDR2 YYREEE (reference sequence). The CDR3: CASTPNAGELFF. CDR3 coding DNA: TGTGCCAGCACTCCCAACGCCGGGGAGCTGTTTTTT.

This sequence joins TRBV4-3 and TRBJ2-6; the D call may be TRBD1 or TRBD2 (6 bases each). Trimming removed 4 bases from V and 0 bases from J, with 13 bases in between. The length of the CDR3 is 17 residues. Germline V gives CDR1 LGHNA, CDR2 YSLEER. CDR3 sequence reads: CASSRGAPTSGANVLTF. The DNA of the CDR3 is TGCGCCAGCAGCCGGGGGGCTCCAACCTCTGGGGCCAACGTCCTGACTTTC.

The CDR3 region has the DNA TGTGCCTGGAGTTGGGCTAGCGGGTACTACGAGCAGTACTTC. Residues: CAWSWASGYYEQYF. This sequence joins TRBV30 and TRBJ2-7, with 8 bases matching TRBD2. The V and J ends lost 2 bases and 3 bases, in that order; junction bases with no gene match: 6. Germline V CDR1 and CDR2: GTSNPN, SVGIG (reference sequence). This CDR3 is built from 14 residues.

The chain is built from TRBV6-5 and TRBJ2-1; D is unclear. The CDR3 is 14 residues long. V was cut by 2 bases and J by 5 bases, with 10 bases left in between. Germline lookup yields CDR1 MNHEY and CDR2 SVGAGI. In DNA form, the CDR3 reads TGTGCCAGCAGTTACGTTGGCAGAAACAATGAGCAGTTCTTC. This encodes CASSYVGRNNEQFF.

The chain recombines TRBV6-5 with TRBJ2-7; TRBD2 might be the D (6 bases). V was pared by 0 bases and J by 2 bases, with 14 bases between. This CDR3 has 16 amino acids. Germline CDR1 and CDR2: MNHEY and SVGAGI. CDR3 bases: TGTGCCAGCAGTTACTCGGGACTCCGAGGGACCTACGAGCAGTACTTC. It specifies CASSYSGLRGTYEQYF.

On this clone: This sample includes further DNA sequences coding for the same CDR3. The rearrangement links TRBV28 to TRBJ2-7; perhaps TRBD2 as D (6 bases). V dropped 2 bases and J dropped 4 bases, with 6 bases sitting between them. The CDR3 runs to 12 residues. The germline gives CDR1 MDHEN, CDR2 SYDVKM. The CDR3 DNA sequence: TGTGCCAGCAGTTTAGGAGGGTACGAGCAGTACTTC. Its translation: CASSLGGYEQYF. Drawing the rest from reference TRBV28 and TRBJ2-7, the complete variable domain is DVKVTQSSRYLVKRTGEKVFLECVQDMDHENMFWYRQDPGLGLRLIYFSYDVKMKEKGDIPEGYSVSREKKERFSLILESASTNQTSMYLCASSLGGYEQYFGPGTRLTVT.

This chain links TRBV19 with TRBJ2-7; D might be TRBD1 (6 bases). The CDR3 contains 13 residues. V lost 3 bases and J 5 bases, leaving 11 bases between the germline ends. Germline loops: CDR1 LNHDA, CDR2 SQIVND (reference sequence). CDR3 DNA: TGTGCCAGTAGTATGGGACATAAAAACGAGCAGTACTTC. It codes for CASSMGHKNEQYF.

V gene TRBV19 combines with J gene TRBJ2-2; TRBD2 matches 14 bases. The V segment lost 6 bases and the J segment 0 bases; nucleotides outside the gene matches: 6. Germline CDR1 LNHDA, CDR2 SQIVND (reference sequence). This CDR3 has 18 amino acids. The CDR3 loop is CASSPGTSGSANTGELFF. Here the CDR3 DNA reads TGTGCCAGTAGCCCGGGGACTAGCGGGAGCGCGAACACCGGGGAGCTGTTTTTT.

The V call is TRBV5-4, the J call TRBJ2-2; TRBD1 matches at 12 bases. The CDR3 is 15 amino acids. Germline lookup yields CDR1 SGHNT and CDR2 YYREEE (reference sequence). After removal of 3 bases from V and 5 bases from J, the junction contained 2 bases not matched to a gene. The CDR3 nucleotides read TGTGCCAGCAGCTGGGGACAGGGGGCGACCGGGGAGCTGTTTTTT. Amino acids: CASSWGQGATGELFF.

This clone was seen only a few times. This sequence joins TRBV2 and TRBJ1-5; D not certain. Per the germline V gene, CDR1 is SNHLY and CDR2 is FYNNEI. The CDR3 runs 13 residues. V was clipped by 4 bases and J by 7 bases, with 11 bases between them. The CDR3 region has the DNA TGTGCCAGCAGTGCGTCGGGTAACCAGCCCCAGCATTTT. Amino acids: CASSASGNQPQHF.

The CDR3 DNA follows: TGCGCCAGCAGCTTGGAAGGGTCCGCCTACGAGCAGTACTTC. Protein sequence: CASSLEGSAYEQYF. The chain uses TRBV5-1 and TRBJ2-7; D is ambiguous. Germline V lookup: CDR1 SGHRS, CDR2 YFSETQ. This CDR3 is 14 amino acids long. V was shortened by 0 bases and J by 2 bases, with 9 bases between the two germline ends.

This clone was counted only a few times. This rearrangement joins TRBV2 to TRBJ1-1; 7 positions match TRBD1. The CDR3 has 13 amino acids. From germline, CDR1 is SNHLY and CDR2 FYNNEI. V was pared by 5 bases and J by 6 bases, with 6 bases of the junction left unmatched. The DNA of the CDR3 is TGTGCCAGCAGTAGACAGGGAACGGCTGAAGCTTTCTTT. Translated, it gives CASSRQGTAEAFF.

The rearrangement uses TRBV20-1 and TRBJ2-1; D not certain. Germline V gene data show CDR1 as DFQATT and CDR2 as SNEGSKA (reference sequence). The CDR3 spans 10 residues. V was pared by 8 bases and J by 0 bases, with 2 bases between. In nucleotides, the CDR3 is TGCAGTTTCTCCTACAATGAGCAGTTCTTC. Translated: CSFSYNEQFF.

The CDR3 loop is CASSATGGREPQHF. As DNA, the CDR3 is TGTGCCAGCAGCGCGACAGGTGGTCGCGAGCCCCAGCATTTT. The chain joins TRBV7-3 to TRBJ1-5, with TRBD1 as a possible D gene (6 bases). The germline V and J ends were trimmed by 5 bases and 8 bases, with 16 bases remaining between them. This CDR3 is built from 14 residues. In germline, CDR1 is SGHTA, CDR2 FQGTGA.

The V and J genes are TRBV5-1 and TRBJ2-7; TRBD2 matches 7 bases. The CDR3 runs to 15 residues. CDR1 SGHRS and CDR2 YFSETQ come from the germline V gene. V shed 4 bases and J 4 bases; nucleotides not matched to a gene: 11. The CDR3 is CASSPRGDSAYEQYF. The CDR3 DNA follows: TGCGCCAGCAGCCCACGGGGGGACTCCGCTTACGAGCAGTACTTC.

The genes are TRBV7-2 and TRBJ2-4; tentatively, D is TRBD1 or TRBD2 (5 bases each). V was cut by 5 bases and J by 0 bases, with 14 bases left in between. This CDR3 has 16 amino acids. Germline values: CDR1 SGHTA, CDR2 FQGNSA. The DNA of the CDR3 is TGTGCCAGCAGCCCGAGGGGTGACCTAGCCAAAAACATTCAGTACTTC. Translating gives CASSPRGDLAKNIQYF.